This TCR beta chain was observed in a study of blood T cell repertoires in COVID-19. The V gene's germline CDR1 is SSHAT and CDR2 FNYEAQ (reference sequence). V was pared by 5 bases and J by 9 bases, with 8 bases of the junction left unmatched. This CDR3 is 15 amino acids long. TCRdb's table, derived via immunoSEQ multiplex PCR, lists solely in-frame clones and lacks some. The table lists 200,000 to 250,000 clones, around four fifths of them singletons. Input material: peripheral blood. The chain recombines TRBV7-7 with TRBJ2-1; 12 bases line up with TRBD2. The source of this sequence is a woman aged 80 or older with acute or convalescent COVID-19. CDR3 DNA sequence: TGTGCCAGCAGCGAAACTAGCGGGGGGTACGGTGAGCAGTTCTTC. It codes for CASSETSGGYGEQFF.